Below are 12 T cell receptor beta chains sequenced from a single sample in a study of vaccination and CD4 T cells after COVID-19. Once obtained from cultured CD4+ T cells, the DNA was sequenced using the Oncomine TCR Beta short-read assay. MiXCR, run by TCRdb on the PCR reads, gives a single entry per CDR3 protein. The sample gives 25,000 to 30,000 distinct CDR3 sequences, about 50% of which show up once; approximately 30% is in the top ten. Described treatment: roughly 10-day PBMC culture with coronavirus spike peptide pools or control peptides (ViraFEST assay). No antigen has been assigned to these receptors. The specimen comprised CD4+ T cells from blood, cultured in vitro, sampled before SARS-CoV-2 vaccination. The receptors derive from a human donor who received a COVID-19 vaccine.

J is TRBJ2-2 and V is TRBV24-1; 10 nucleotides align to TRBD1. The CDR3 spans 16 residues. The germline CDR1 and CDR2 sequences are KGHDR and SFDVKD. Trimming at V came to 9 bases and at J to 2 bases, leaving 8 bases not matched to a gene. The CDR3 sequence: CATQPTGGLNTGELFF. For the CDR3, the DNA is TGTGCCACCCAGCCGACAGGGGGCTTAAACACCGGGGAGCTGTTTTTT.

CDR3 sequence (DNA): TGTGCCTGGAGTGTACTGTCCGGACTAGGGTACGATGAGCAGTTCTTC. Its translation: CAWSVLSGLGYDEQFF. The chain is built from TRBV30 and TRBJ2-1, with TRBD2 identical over 7 bases. Trimming took 0 bases from V and 8 from J; bases not matched to a gene: 13. This CDR3 spans 16 amino acids. CDR1 is GTSNPN, CDR2 SVGIG, per germline (reference sequence).

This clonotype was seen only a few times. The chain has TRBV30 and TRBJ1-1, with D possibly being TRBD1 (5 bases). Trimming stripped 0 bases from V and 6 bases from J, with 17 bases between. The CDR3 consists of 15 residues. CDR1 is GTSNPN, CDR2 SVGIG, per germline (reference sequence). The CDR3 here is CAWSVRDPGAAEAFF. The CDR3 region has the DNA TGTGCCTGGAGTGTTCGGGACCCCGGGGCGGCTGAAGCTTTCTTT.

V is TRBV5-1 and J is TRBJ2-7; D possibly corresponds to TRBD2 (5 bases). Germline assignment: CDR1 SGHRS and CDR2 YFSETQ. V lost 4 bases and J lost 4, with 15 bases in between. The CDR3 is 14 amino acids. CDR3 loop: CASSTGTTIYEQYF. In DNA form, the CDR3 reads TGCGCCAGCAGCACGGGAACAACAATTTACGAGCAGTACTTC.

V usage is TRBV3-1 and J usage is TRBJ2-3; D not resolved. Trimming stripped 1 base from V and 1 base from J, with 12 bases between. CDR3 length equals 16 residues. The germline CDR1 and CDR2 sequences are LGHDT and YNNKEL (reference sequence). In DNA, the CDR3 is TGTGCCAGCAGCCAAGTGGTTGAGGCTGGCACAGATACGCAGTATTTT. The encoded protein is CASSQVVEAGTDTQYF.

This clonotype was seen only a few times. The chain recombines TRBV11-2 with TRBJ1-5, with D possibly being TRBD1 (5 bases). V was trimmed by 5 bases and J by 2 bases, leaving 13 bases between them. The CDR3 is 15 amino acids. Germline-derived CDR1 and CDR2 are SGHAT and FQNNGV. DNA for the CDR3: TGTGCCAGCAGCCCAGGGATGAGGGGCAATCAGCCCCAGCATTTT. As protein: CASSPGMRGNQPQHF.

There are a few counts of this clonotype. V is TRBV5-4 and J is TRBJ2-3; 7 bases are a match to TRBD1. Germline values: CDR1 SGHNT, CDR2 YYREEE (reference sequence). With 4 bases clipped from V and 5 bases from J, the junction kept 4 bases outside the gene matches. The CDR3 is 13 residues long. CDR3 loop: CASSGDREDTQYF. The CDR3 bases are TGTGCCAGCAGCGGAGACAGGGAAGATACGCAGTATTTT.

The CDR3 here is CSARGGGGAGVETQYF. CDR3 bases: TGCAGTGCTAGAGGAGGCGGGGGGGCCGGGGTGGAGACCCAGTACTTC. V and J are TRBV20-1 and TRBJ2-5; 9 positions match TRBD2. Trimming removed 1 base from V and 5 bases from J; junction bases left unmatched: 11. The CDR3 contains 16 residues. Germline V lookup: CDR1 DFQATT, CDR2 SNEGSKA (reference sequence).

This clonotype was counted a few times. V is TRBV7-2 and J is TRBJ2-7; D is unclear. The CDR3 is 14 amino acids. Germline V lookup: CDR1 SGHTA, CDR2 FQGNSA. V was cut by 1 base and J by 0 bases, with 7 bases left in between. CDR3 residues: CASSLDFSSYEQYF. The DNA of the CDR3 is TGTGCCAGCAGCTTAGATTTTAGCTCCTACGAGCAGTACTTC.

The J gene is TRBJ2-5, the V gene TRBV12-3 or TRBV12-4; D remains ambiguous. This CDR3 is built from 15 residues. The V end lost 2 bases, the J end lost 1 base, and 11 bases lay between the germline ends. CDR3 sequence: CASSLRLWGQETQYF. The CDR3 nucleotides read TGTGCCAGCAGTTTAAGGCTATGGGGCCAAGAGACCCAGTACTTC.

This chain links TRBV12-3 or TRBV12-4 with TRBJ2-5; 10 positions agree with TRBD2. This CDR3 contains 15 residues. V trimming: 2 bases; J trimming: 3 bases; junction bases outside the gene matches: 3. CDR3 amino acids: CASSLFTSGEETQYF. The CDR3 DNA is TGTGCCAGCAGTTTATTCACTAGCGGGGAAGAGACCCAGTACTTC.

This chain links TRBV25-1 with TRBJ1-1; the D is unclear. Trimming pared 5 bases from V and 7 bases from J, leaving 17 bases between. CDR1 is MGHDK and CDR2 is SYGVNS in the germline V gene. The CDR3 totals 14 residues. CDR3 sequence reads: CASSSSGLVDEAFF. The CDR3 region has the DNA TGTGCCAGCAGTAGTTCGGGGTTGGTGGATGAAGCTTTCTTT.